This is a list of T cell receptor beta chains from one sample in a study of blood T cell repertoires in COVID-19. Data came from immunoSEQ multiplex PCR; TCRdb stores just in-frame clones and leaves some out. The table includes 250,000 to 300,000 clones, 80% to 90% detected once. Sequenced input: PBMCs or T cells enriched from blood (not recorded which). These TCRs come from a woman in her fifties or sixties who had recovered from COVID-19. CDR3s include the opening cysteine and the closing phenylalanine or tryptophan. A D gene is named only where the DNA matches it firmly. Size is stated for part of the rows, as once, few or many counts, or as a class when the clone is expanded.

>TRBV19|TRBD2|TRBJ2-3|NA
TGTGCCAGTAGTACTACTAGCGGGCCTAGCACAGATACGCAGTATTTT
CASSTTSGPSTDTQYF
>TRBV5-4|NA|TRBJ2-2|few
TGTGCCAGCAGAGAAAGGGGTGGCCCCGGGGAGCTGTTTTTT
CASRERGGPGELFF
>TRBV7-9|TRBD2|TRBJ2-7|once
TGTGCCAGCAGCCGGAGCGGGACTGAGTACGAGCAGTACTTC
CASSRSGTEYEQYF
>TRBV21-1|NA|TRBJ2-7|NA
TGTGCCAGCAGATCCAGCTCCTACGAGCAGTACTTC
CASRSSSYEQYF
>TRBV11-2|NA|TRBJ1-2|NA
TGTGCCAGCGCGGACAGAAACTATGGCTACACCTTC
CASADRNYGYTF
>TRBV27|NA|TRBJ2-3|NA
TGTGCCGGAGGGCAGGGCCGGGGGGATACGCAGTATTTT
CAGGQGRGDTQYF
>TRBV7-9|NA|TRBJ1-2|few
TGTGCCAGCAGCTTTGAGACTAACTATGGCTACACCTTC
CASSFETNYGYTF
>TRBV28|TRBD1|TRBJ1-4|NA
TGTGCCAGACCGATCCGGGACAGAGAATTTGCAACTAATGAAAAACTGTTTTTT
CARPIRDREFATNEKLFF
>TRBV15|NA|TRBJ2-2|few
TGTGCCACCAGCAGGGCAAAGTTGGCCGGGGAGCTGTTTTTT
CATSRAKLAGELFF
>TRBV5-1|NA|TRBJ1-1|NA
TGCGCCAGCAGCTTGGTTTGGGGAGGAATGAACACTGAAGCTTTCTTT
CASSLVWGGMNTEAFF
>TRBV5-6|TRBD1|TRBJ1-5|NA
TGTGCCAGCAGCTCCCAGCAGGGGGGCCCTAATAGCAATCAGCCCCAGCATTTT
CASSSQQGGPNSNQPQHF
>TRBV10-1|NA|TRBJ1-5|once
TGCGCCAGCAGTGAGTCGACATTATTGGTAGGCAGGGCGAATCAGCCCCAGCATTTT
CASSESTLLVGRANQPQHF
>TRBV10-3|TRBD2|TRBJ2-3|NA
TGTGCCATCAGTGAGTTGGGGGAGGGCCGGACAGATACGCAGTATTTT
CAISELGEGRTDTQYF
>TRBV10-3|NA|TRBJ1-2|NA
TGTGCCATCAGTGGGAGGACGGACCATGGCTACACCTTC
CAISGRTDHGYTF
>TRBV28|TRBD2|TRBJ2-1|NA
TGTGCCAGCAGCGTAGCGGGAGTAATAGTTGAGCAGTTCTTC
CASSVAGVIVEQFF
>TRBV6-5|TRBD2|TRBJ2-5|NA
TGTGCCAGCAGTCTACGGACTAGGGGCGAGACCCAGTACTTC
CASSLRTRGETQYF
>TRBV2|TRBD2|TRBJ2-5|NA
TGTGCCAGCATCGTCGGTAGCGGGAGTGTGACCCAGTACTTC
CASIVGSGSVTQYF
>TRBV7-9|NA|TRBJ1-5|NA
TGTGCCAGCAGCACAGGGACCTACTATCAGCCCCAGCATTTT
CASSTGTYYQPQHF
>TRBV2|NA|TRBJ2-7|few
TGTGCCAGCAGACCCCCTAGCGTGGGCTCCTACGAGCAGTACTTC
CASRPPSVGSYEQYF
>TRBV6-5|NA|TRBJ1-1|NA
TGTGCCAGCAGGAGAACAGGGTGGGACACTGAAGCTTTCTTT
CASRRTGWDTEAFF
>TRBV28|TRBD1|TRBJ2-3|NA
TGTGCCAGCAGCCCCCCGGACAGGGGGCTCGCAGATACGCAGTATTTT
CASSPPDRGLADTQYF
>TRBV30|TRBD2|TRBJ2-4|NA
TGTGCCTGGACGGGAGGGGGACTAGCCAAAAACATTCAGTACTTC
CAWTGGGLAKNIQYF
>TRBV4-1|TRBD1|TRBJ1-6|NA
TGCGCCAGCAGCCTGATTCGGGACAGAAATTCACCCCTCCACTTT
CASSLIRDRNSPLHF
>TRBV27|TRBD1|TRBJ1-6|NA
TGTGCCAGCACCCGGGACAGGGGCCGTTCACCCCTCCACTTT
CASTRDRGRSPLHF
>TRBV19|NA|TRBJ2-7|NA
TGTGCCAGTACCCCCGGAGGGTCGAGCTCCTACGAGCAGTACTTC
CASTPGGSSSYEQYF
>TRBV9|NA|TRBJ2-2|NA
TGTGCCAGCAGCTCCGGGACACCTAACACCGGGGAGCTGTTTTTT
CASSSGTPNTGELFF
>TRBV27|TRBD1|TRBJ1-3|NA
TGTGCCAGCAGTTTAACGGCCGGGACAGGGAGTTCACAGGATGGAAACACCATATATTTT
CASSLTAGTGSSQDGNTIYF
>TRBV4-1|NA|TRBJ1-5|NA
TGCGCCAGCAGTCAGAACAGGGGCAATCAGCCCCAGCATTTT
CASSQNRGNQPQHF
>TRBV4-1|NA|TRBJ2-3|NA
TGCGCCAGCAGCCAAGTGGTTGGGAGTGGCACAGATACGCAGTATTTT
CASSQVVGSGTDTQYF
>TRBV28|NA|TRBJ1-2|NA
TGTGCCAGCAGTTTTTCCGGGGGAGTACGGTATGGCTACACCTTC
CASSFSGGVRYGYTF
>TRBV6-5|NA|TRBJ1-5|NA
TGTGCCAGCAGGATAACAGGAGATGGCAATCAGCCCCAGCATTTT
CASRITGDGNQPQHF
>TRBV3-1/TRBV3-2|TRBD1|TRBJ1-1|few
TGTGCCAGCAGCCCCAGGGACAGAAGGACTGAAGCTTTCTTT
CASSPRDRRTEAFF
>TRBV9|NA|TRBJ2-2|few
TGTGCCAGCAGCGTACGTCCCACCGGGGAGCTGTTTTTT
CASSVRPTGELFF
>TRBV5-1|TRBD2|TRBJ2-1|NA
TGCGCCAGCAGCTTATGGACTAGCGGAGCCTACAATGAGCAGTTCTTC
CASSLWTSGAYNEQFF
>TRBV7-9|TRBD1|TRBJ2-5|NA
TGTGCCAGCAGCTCACGGACAGGGGTGGAGACCCAGTACTTC
CASSSRTGVETQYF
>TRBV19|TRBD1|TRBJ1-2|NA
TGTGCCAGTAGTTCCAAAAGGGACAGTACCGTCTCTGGCTACACCTTC
CASSSKRDSTVSGYTF